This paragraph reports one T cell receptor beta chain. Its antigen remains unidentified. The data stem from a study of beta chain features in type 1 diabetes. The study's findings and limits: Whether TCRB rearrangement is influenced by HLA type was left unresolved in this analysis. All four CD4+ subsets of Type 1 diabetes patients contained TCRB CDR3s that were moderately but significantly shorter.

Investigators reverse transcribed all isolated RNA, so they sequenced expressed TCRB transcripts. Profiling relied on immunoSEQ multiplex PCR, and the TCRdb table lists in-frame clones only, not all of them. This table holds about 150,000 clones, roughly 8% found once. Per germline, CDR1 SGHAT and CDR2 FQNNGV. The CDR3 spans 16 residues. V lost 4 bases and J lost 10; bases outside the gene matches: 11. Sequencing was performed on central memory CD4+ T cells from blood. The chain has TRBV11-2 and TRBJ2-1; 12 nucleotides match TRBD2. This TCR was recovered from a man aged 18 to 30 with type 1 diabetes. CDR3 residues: CASSYPTSGGPREQFF. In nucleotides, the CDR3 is TGTGCCAGCAGCTACCCTACTAGCGGGGGGCCTCGGGAGCAGTTCTTC.